Below, 17 T cell receptor beta chains from the same sample are listed, as sequenced in a study of neurological immune-mediated disorders. TCRdb ran MiXCR on the 5' RACE reads and lists one entry per CDR3 protein. The data hold more than 13,000 distinct CDR3 sequences, with roughly 6.9% observed a single time. Sequencing was done on a sample of CD8+ T cells from blood. Receptor source: a woman aged 40 to 50 in good health.

This clonotype occurred many times. The V call is TRBV20-1, the J call TRBJ2-7; D gene uncertain. This CDR3 has 13 residues. The V gene's germline CDR1 is DFQATT and CDR2 SNEGSKA (reference sequence). Trimming took 2 bases from V and 0 from J, leaving 8 bases between them. The CDR3 loop reads CSARRRSSYEQYF. CDR3 sequence (DNA): TGCAGTGCTAGACGGCGGAGCTCCTACGAGCAGTACTTC.

This clonotype has a count of ten or more. V and J are TRBV30 and TRBJ1-4, with D uncertain. Germline-derived CDR1 and CDR2 are GTSNPN and SVGIG (reference sequence). Trimming left V 4 bases short and J 8 bases short, with 23 bases between. The CDR3 runs to 16 residues. The DNA for the CDR3 is TGTGCCTGGACCCCTGGTTCGTTGGACCTGGGAGAAAAACTGTTTTTT. Translation gives CAWTPGSLDLGEKLFF.

This clonotype was picked up a small number of times. The V call is TRBV10-2, the J call TRBJ2-1; 7 bases align to TRBD2. The CDR3 sequence is 14 residues long. V trimming: 4 bases; J trimming: 2 bases; junction bases outside the gene matches: 2. The V gene's germline CDR1 is WSHSY and CDR2 SAAADI. Here the CDR3 DNA reads TGCGCCAGCAGTGTCGGGGGGACCTACAATGAGCAGTTCTTC. This codes for CASSVGGTYNEQFF.

By its share, this clonotype is medium-sized (0.01 to 0.1%). The chain has TRBV5-5 and TRBJ2-3; TRBD2 matches at 8 bases. The trim removed 6 bases at V and 5 bases at J, leaving 5 bases unmatched. The CDR3 is made up of 13 amino acids. Germline loops: CDR1 SGHKS, CDR2 YYEKEE (reference sequence). CDR3 sequence reads: CASISGGGDTQYF. The CDR3 coding sequence is TGTGCCAGCATATCCGGGGGGGGAGATACGCAGTATTTT.

This clonotype was recorded at least ten times. The rearrangement uses TRBV2 and TRBJ2-7, with TRBD1 matching 11 bases. Per germline, CDR1 SNHLY and CDR2 FYNNEI. Losses at the gene ends were 6 bases for V and 3 bases for J; bases not matched to a gene: 7. CDR3 length: 15 amino acids. For the CDR3, the DNA is TGTGCCAGCAGAGGGGGGGACAGGGGGAACTACGAGCAGTACTTC. Its protein product is CASRGGDRGNYEQYF.

This clonotype appeared many times. V usage is TRBV4-1 and J usage is TRBJ2-1; 7 positions match TRBD2. The CDR3 length is 16 residues. The germline V gene has CDR1 MGHRA and CDR2 YSYEKL. J gave up 10 bases and V 4 bases, and 16 bases lay outside the gene matches. In nucleotides, the CDR3 is TGCGCCAGCAGCCTCACTAGCGTGACGCCGATGGGGGAGCAGTTCTTC. This gives the protein CASSLTSVTPMGEQFF.

This clonotype was detected ten times or more. The chain combines TRBV5-5 with TRBJ2-5; 11 bases line up with TRBD2. After removal of 0 bases from V and 1 base from J, the junction contained 5 bases not matched to a gene. The germline V gene encodes CDR1 SGHKS and CDR2 YYEKEE (reference sequence). There are 17 residues in the CDR3. The CDR3 spells CASSLEASGGSQETQYF. The CDR3 bases are TGTGCCAGCAGCTTGGAGGCTAGCGGGGGGAGCCAAGAGACCCAGTACTTC.

This clonotype was detected ten times or more. The V gene is TRBV28, the J gene TRBJ2-5; tentatively, D is TRBD1 (6 bases). The germline V gene encodes CDR1 MDHEN and CDR2 SYDVKM. The CDR3 sequence is 14 residues long. V was cut by 6 bases and J by 7 bases, with 18 bases left in between. The CDR3 sequence is CASSASAGVRTQYF. The DNA for the CDR3 is TGTGCCAGCAGCGCGTCTGCAGGGGTGCGGACCCAGTACTTC.

This clonotype was detected ten times or more. The gene calls are TRBV30 and TRBJ2-3; D may match TRBD1 or TRBD2 (5 bases each). Germline lookup yields CDR1 GTSNPN and CDR2 SVGIG (reference sequence). V was clipped by 5 bases and J by 1 base, with 13 bases between them. This CDR3 spans 14 amino acids. This CDR3 is CAWDPGTGTDTQYF. In DNA form, the CDR3 reads TGTGCCTGGGACCCGGGGACGGGCACAGATACGCAGTATTTT. Based on the CDR3 plus reference TRBV30 and TRBJ2-3, the full variable domain is SQTIHQWPATLVQPVGSPLSLECTVEGTSNPNLYWYRQAAGRGLQLLFYSVGIGQISSEVPQNLSASRPQDRQFILSSKKLLLSDSGFYLCAWDPGTGTDTQYFGPGTRLTVL.

This clonotype appeared many times. V is TRBV20-1 and J is TRBJ2-4; D gene unclear. The length of the CDR3 is 11 residues. Between the trimmed V and J ends, which lost 6 bases and 3 bases, there was a span of 6 bases. Germline CDR1 is DFQATT and CDR2 is SNEGSKA (reference sequence). The CDR3 loop is CSAAYKNIQYF. The DNA for the CDR3 is TGCAGTGCAGCATACAAAAACATTCAGTACTTC.

This clonotype was counted ten times or more. The gene calls are TRBV9 and TRBJ2-3; possibly TRBD2 for D (5 bases). The V gene lost 4 bases and the J gene lost 6 bases, with 18 bases spanning the gap. The germline V gene encodes CDR1 SGDLS and CDR2 YYNGEE. The CDR3 spans 15 residues. The CDR3 loop is CASSQEGLSADTQYF. CDR3 nucleotides: TGTGCCAGCAGCCAAGAGGGCCTTTCCGCCGATACGCAGTATTTT.

V is TRBV12-3 or TRBV12-4 and J is TRBJ1-2; D remains ambiguous. The CDR3 spans 11 residues. Trimming stripped 4 bases from V and 5 bases from J, with 5 bases between. This CDR3 is CASSSAYGYTF. The CDR3 nucleotides are TGTGCCAGCAGTTCCGCGTATGGCTACACCTTC.

In its sample, this clonotype was seen many times. This rearrangement joins TRBV7-2 to TRBJ2-1, with 9 bases lining up with TRBD1. Germline V gene lookup returns CDR1 SGHTA and CDR2 FQGNSA. Germline trimming cut 5 bases from V and 8 bases from J; bases unmatched to any gene: 10. The CDR3 is 15 amino acids. CDR3 amino acids: CASSPPGQGSDEQFF. The CDR3 nucleotides are TGTGCCAGCAGCCCACCGGGACAGGGTAGCGATGAGCAGTTCTTC.

The sample holds many counts of this clonotype. V gene TRBV20-1 combines with J gene TRBJ2-2, with unresolved D. CDR3 length: 15 residues. V lost 4 bases and J 4 bases, leaving 16 bases between the germline ends. Looked up from germline, CDR1 is DFQATT and CDR2 is SNEGSKA (reference sequence). The CDR3 region is CSATPVERVTGELFF. The CDR3 DNA reads TGCAGTGCTACCCCCGTAGAACGGGTCACCGGGGAGCTGTTTTTT.

This clonotype occurred many times. The chain couples TRBV6-4 to TRBJ1-1, with D unresolved. CDR3 length: 15 amino acids. Germline values: CDR1 MRHNA, CDR2 SNTAGT. Trimming cost V 8 bases and J 1 base, with 17 bases left between them. CDR3 loop: CASPLGGLGNTEAFF. The CDR3 DNA reads as TGTGCCAGCCCTCTAGGCGGCCTGGGGAACACTGAAGCTTTCTTT.

This clonotype was recorded many times. This sequence joins TRBV9 and TRBJ1-1; no reliable D call. This CDR3 region has 13 residues. Trimming shortened V by 0 bases and J by 1 base, and 4 bases separated the two germline ends. Germline V lookup: CDR1 SGDLS, CDR2 YYNGEE. CDR3 bases: TGTGCCAGCAGCGTAGCAAGGAACACTGAAGCTTTCTTT. This codes for CASSVARNTEAFF.

This clonotype was counted many times. This chain uses TRBV18 with TRBJ2-1, with D tentatively TRBD1 (5 bases). Germline values: CDR1 KGHSH, CDR2 LQKENI. The V gene lost 6 bases and the J gene lost 0 bases, with 9 bases spanning the gap. The CDR3 runs 14 residues. The CDR3 DNA reads TGTGCCAGCTCCAGACAGTTCTCCTACAATGAGCAGTTCTTC. Encoded protein: CASSRQFSYNEQFF. Full variable domain (rest looked up from reference TRBV18 and TRBJ2-1): NAGVMQNPRHLVRRRGQEARLRCSPMKGHSHVYWYRQLPEEGLKFMVYLQKENIIDESGMPKERFSAEFPKEGPSILRIQQVVRGDSAAYFCASSRQFSYNEQFFGPGTRLTVL.